The source of this TCR beta chain is a study of OX40 agonist ivuxolimab in advanced cancers. Across the study: An agonistic anti-OX40 (CD134) antibody, ivuxolimab, was used to treat the patients.

The table came from immunoSEQ multiplex PCR; TCRdb's copy has only in-frame clones and leaves some out. Altogether more than 55,000 clones are present, roughly 87% being singletons, with the ten largest covering about 5.5%. Per germline, CDR1 MDHEN and CDR2 SYDVKM. V lost 7 bases, J lost 2 bases, and 14 bases lay in between. This CDR3 comprises 14 residues. Source: CD4+ or CD8+ T cells sorted from blood, taken in a trial of the OX40 agonist ivuxolimab. The sequence came from an adult with an advanced solid tumor such as melanoma, head and neck, liver or kidney cancer. The V call is TRBV28, the J call TRBJ1-2; weak D call: TRBD1 (6 bases). CDR3 DNA sequence: TGTGCCAGCACCTCCGGGACATTGAACTATGGCTACACCTTC. As protein: CASTSGTLNYGYTF.